One sample yielded the 10 T cell receptor beta chains listed below, sequenced in a study of read filtering for tumor transcriptome and immune sequencing. Molecular barcoded adaptors covering alpha/delta and beta/gamma chains were used on roughly 370 ng RNA. TCRdb used MiXCR to reprocess the reads, holding one entry per CDR3 protein. The sample records some 40,000 distinct CDR3 sequences, roughly 12% being singletons. The sample was a population of CD138-negative cells sorted from bone marrow. The receptors here all came from a donor at least 40 years old with multiple myeloma.

This clonotype was counted at least ten times. J is TRBJ2-1 and V is TRBV7-2; 10 bases line up with TRBD2. CDR3 length equals 14 residues. J gave up 14 bases and V 2 bases, and 9 bases lay outside the gene matches. Looked up from germline, CDR1 is SGHTA and CDR2 is FQGNSA. CDR3 DNA sequence: TGTGCCAGCAGCTTAACCCTCAGCGGGGGGGCTGAGTTCTTC. Its translation is CASSLTLSGGAEFF.

The table lists this clonotype with many counts. The V and J genes are TRBV5-1 and TRBJ2-3; D perhaps matches TRBD1 (6 bases). This CDR3 comprises 16 residues. V gave up 4 bases and J gave up 1 base, with 16 bases separating them. The germline V gene has CDR1 SGHRS and CDR2 YFSETQ. CDR3 nucleotides: TGCGCCAGCAGCGCCGGGACACCGGCGGGCACAGATACGCAGTATTTT. It encodes CASSAGTPAGTDTQYF.

V and J are TRBV27 and TRBJ1-5; 11 nucleotides align to TRBD1. V was clipped by 3 bases and J by 9 bases; unmatched bases: 13. Germline CDR1 and CDR2: MNHEY and SMNVEV (reference sequence). There are 17 residues in the CDR3. The CDR3 DNA reads as TGTGCCAGCAGTTTCCTGGGGACAGGGGGTGCTGATCCGCCCCAGCATTTT. Translating gives CASSFLGTGGADPPQHF.

This clonotype has ten or more counts. The chain joins TRBV27 to TRBJ2-7; TRBD1 matches 7 bases. CDR3 length: 14 amino acids. Trimming removed 8 bases from V and 4 bases from J; junction bases left unmatched: 11. Germline CDR1 reads MNHEY; CDR2 reads SMNVEV (reference sequence). The CDR3 nucleotides are TGTGCCAGCGCGGACAGGAGAAAGCCTTACGAGCAGTACTTC. Translation gives CASADRRKPYEQYF.

Many counts were recorded for this clonotype. V and J are TRBV7-2 and TRBJ2-5; possibly TRBD1 for D (7 bases). CDR1 and CDR2 (germline): SGHTA, FQGNSA. The ends were cut back, 4 bases at V and 5 bases at J, with 17 bases in the middle. This CDR3 is built from 15 residues. CDR3 DNA sequence: TGTGCCAGCAGCTCCAACAGGGGAGGAGAGGAGACCCAGTACTTC. It codes for CASSSNRGGEETQYF.

Concerning this clonotype: Its ends do not fully match the called genes, so a read error is possible. The V gene is TRBV28, the J gene TRBJ2-7; D possibly corresponds to TRBD2 (5 bases). CDR3 size: 14 residues. The germline gives CDR1 MDHEN, CDR2 SYDVKM. In DNA, the CDR3 is TGTGCCGCCACCCCGCAGGAGGCCTCCGTGGAGCGGTACTTC. Amino acids: CAATPQEASVERYF.

On this clonotype itself: Here the CDR3 omits its conserved ending phenylalanine or tryptophan, so a read error is the likely source. No DNA is shown, since the ends of the CDR3 on it are uncertain; the CDR3 is the one TCRdb lists. V and J are TRBV15 and TRBJ1-4. The germline V gene encodes CDR1 LNHNV and CDR2 YYDKDF (reference sequence). The CDR3 length is 13 residues, termini included. CDR3 in amino acids: CATSRDLEGPWLS.

This clonotype was counted at least ten times. The rearrangement uses TRBV7-9 and TRBJ1-1; TRBD1 matches 7 bases. The CDR3 length is 14 residues. With V trimmed by 5 bases and J by 0 bases, 3 bases remained unmatched. The germline V gene encodes CDR1 SEHNR and CDR2 FQNEAQ (reference sequence). CDR3 sequence (DNA): TGTGCCAGCAGCATACAGGGGTTGAACACTGAAGCTTTCTTT. It is translated as CASSIQGLNTEAFF.

This clonotype appeared a single time. One end of the junction is discordant with germline, which a read error may explain. The chain combines TRBV20-1 with TRBJ2-1; 7 nucleotides line up with TRBD2. From germline, CDR1 is DFQATT and CDR2 SNEGSKA (reference sequence). CDR3 length: 14 residues. CDR3 in DNA: TGCAGTTCCGATGGGGGGGGGTCCTACAGTGAGCAGTCCTTC. Protein: CSSDGGGSYSEQSF.

For this clonotype: A read error is possible here, since a much larger clone lies one base away. The chain couples TRBV20-1 to TRBJ2-1; D is possibly TRBD1 or TRBD2 (5 bases each). Germline CDR1 is DFQATT and CDR2 is SNEGSKA (reference sequence). The CDR3 extends over 16 amino acids. CDR3 sequence (DNA): TGCAGTGCTAGAGATGGGTCGGGACGGTTGAACAATGGGCAGTTCTTC. Translating gives CSARDGSGRLNNGQFF.